A selection of T cell receptor beta chains follows, all from one sample in a study of early T cells in non-severe SARS-CoV-2 infection. TCRdb reprocessed the 5' RACE reads via MiXCR and lists one record per CDR3 protein. The table records around 55,000 distinct CDR3 sequences, more than 12% of them present only once. The material was whole blood, obtained at baseline. These receptors were taken from an adult who was a healthcare worker with PCR-confirmed SARS-CoV-2 infection or an uninfected control (not recorded which). The CDR3 runs from the conserved cysteine through the conserved F or W. The order of the fields is J gene, D gene, V gene, clone size, CDR3 DNA, CDR3 protein. D genes are given only for firm matches. Part of the rows lack a size; the others show once, few, many or a class for expanded clones.

TRBJ2-3 | NA | TRBV20-1 | many | TGCAGTGCTAGAGTTATGGGGGATAAAAGCACAGATACGCAGTATTTT | CSARVMGDKSTDTQYF
TRBJ2-7 | TRBD1 | TRBV18 | NA | TGTGCCAGCTCGCCCGGGACAGGGAGTGTCCACGAGCAGTACTTC | CASSPGTGSVHEQYF
TRBJ1-2 | TRBD1 | TRBV5-4 | NA | TGTGCCAGCAGCTTGGGCCAGGGGGCCTATGGCTACACCTTC | CASSLGQGAYGYTF
TRBJ2-3 | TRBD1 | TRBV5-1 | few | TGCGCCAGCGGACACCGGGACAGGAGCACAGATACGCAGTATTTT | CASGHRDRSTDTQYF
TRBJ2-1 | NA | TRBV30 | NA | TGTGCCTGGAATAGGGGGGGCGATGAGCAGTTCTTC | CAWNRGGDEQFF
TRBJ1-5 | NA | TRBV28 | NA | TGTGCCAGCAGTTTCTCCAGTCTAGGGGATCAGCCCCAGCATTTT | CASSFSSLGDQPQHF
TRBJ1-6 | TRBD1 | TRBV12-3/TRBV12-4 | many | TGTGCCAGCAGTTTGGGACAGGGGCGGTCACCCCTCCACTTT | CASSLGQGRSPLHF
TRBJ1-1 | NA | TRBV10-3 | many | TGTGCCAGTTCGGGGGGGCTGAACACTGAAGCTTTCTTT | CASSGGLNTEAFF
TRBJ1-1 | NA | TRBV12-3/TRBV12-4 | few | TGTGCCAGCAGTTTGTCGTTCACTGAAGCTTTCTTT | CASSLSFTEAFF
TRBJ1-1 | NA | TRBV12-3/TRBV12-4 | few | TGTGCCAGCATACACCGAGTTACTACTGAAGCTTTCTTT | CASIHRVTTEAFF
TRBJ2-3 | NA | TRBV19 | few | TGTGCCAGTAGTATAGGGACGGTTAGCACAGATACGCAGTATTTT | CASSIGTVSTDTQYF
TRBJ2-3 | NA | TRBV6-5 | many | TGTGCCAGCAGCTCGGGGGGACAGGGCACAGATACGCAGTATTTT | CASSSGGQGTDTQYF
TRBJ2-7 | NA | TRBV28 | NA | TGTGCCAGCAGTTCAGGACAAGCCTCCTACGAGCAGTACTTC | CASSSGQASYEQYF
TRBJ1-5 | TRBD1 | TRBV6-1 | NA | TGTGCCAGCTCCGGACAGGGGCATCGTCAGCCCCAGCATTTT | CASSGQGHRQPQHF
TRBJ2-7 | NA | TRBV3-2 | few | TGTGCCAGCAGCCAAAGGCTAGCGATATCCTACGAGCAGTACTTC | CASSQRLAISYEQYF
TRBJ2-7 | NA | TRBV6-2/TRBV6-3 | few | TGTGCCAGCATCAAGGGGACTTATCGCTACGAGCAGTACTTC | CASIKGTYRYEQYF
TRBJ2-2 | NA | TRBV27 | few | TGTGCCAGCAGTTTATCTCCCGGAGTATCCGGGGAGCTGTTTTTT | CASSLSPGVSGELFF
TRBJ2-7 | NA | TRBV15 | few | TGTGCCACCAGCAGAGAAAACGAGCAGTACTTC | CATSRENEQYF
TRBJ2-2 | NA | TRBV12-3/TRBV12-4 | many | TGTGCCAGCAGTTTCCCCGGGGAGCTGTTTTTT | CASSFPGELFF
TRBJ2-1 | TRBD2 | TRBV20-1 | NA | TGCAGTGCTGGACTAGCGGGAGTGTCAAATGAGCAGTTCTTC | CSAGLAGVSNEQFF
TRBJ2-3 | TRBD2 | TRBV10-3 | once | TGTGCCATCAGTGATCGGGAGGGCCAAGAAGATACGCAGTATTTT | CAISDREGQEDTQYF
TRBJ2-3 | NA | TRBV5-4 | few | TGTGCCAGCAGCTTGTCAACCGCTTGGGTTTCCGCAGATACGCAGTATTTT | CASSLSTAWVSADTQYF
TRBJ2-3 | TRBD2 | TRBV20-1 | few | TGCAGTGCTAGCCCCGGGATAGCGGGAGGAGATACGCAGTATTTT | CSASPGIAGGDTQYF
TRBJ1-2 | NA | TRBV2 | few | TGTGCCAGCAGTGACCCCTCACGCTATGGCTACACCTTC | CASSDPSRYGYTF
TRBJ2-3 | NA | TRBV24-1 | NA | TGTGCCACCAGTGATTCGACAGTCGAGACGCAGTATTTT | CATSDSTVETQYF
TRBJ2-5 | NA | TRBV29-1 | few | TGCAGCGTCGGAGCGGAGACCCAGTACTTC | CSVGAETQYF
TRBJ2-7 | TRBD2 | TRBV6-1 | many | TGTGCCAGCAGTGTGCGGGAGAACTACGAGCAGTACTTC | CASSVRENYEQYF
TRBJ2-2 | NA | TRBV5-4 | NA | TGTGCCAGCACCCGGTTGGGGGGGCGCGACACCGGGGAGCTGTTTTTT | CASTRLGGRDTGELFF
TRBJ1-1 | NA | TRBV9 | NA | TGTGCCAGCAGCGTAGATGGGGGGACTGAAGCTTTCTTT | CASSVDGGTEAFF
TRBJ2-1 | NA | TRBV29-1 | many | TGCAGCGTTGAACGGAGTAGTGGCAATGAGCAGTTCTTC | CSVERSSGNEQFF
TRBJ2-3 | NA | TRBV7-9 | NA | TGTGCCAGCAGCTTAGGGATAGTGACCCCCGATACGCAGTATTTT | CASSLGIVTPDTQYF
TRBJ1-5 | NA | TRBV5-6 | many | TGTGCCAGCAGCGAGGGTCCCTCACGGCCCCAGCATTTT | CASSEGPSRPQHF
TRBJ1-1 | NA | TRBV7-8 | NA | TGTGCCAGCAGCTTAGCAGAGGTGTTGACTGAAGCTTTCTTT | CASSLAEVLTEAFF
TRBJ2-5 | NA | TRBV3-1 | few | TGTGCCAGCAGCCAAGATACTAGTAGGGAGACCCAGTACTTC | CASSQDTSRETQYF
TRBJ2-5 | NA | TRBV2 | many | TGTGCCAGCAGTATACCAACCGGGCCGACGGAGACCCAGTACTTC | CASSIPTGPTETQYF
TRBJ2-7 | NA | TRBV7-6 | many | TGTGCCAGCAGCCCCGGGACTGGGGGTTACGAGCAGTACTTC | CASSPGTGGYEQYF
TRBJ2-2 | NA | TRBV6-1 | NA | TGTGCCAGCAGTCACTTGGGGACTGGGGAGCTGTTTTTT | CASSHLGTGELFF
TRBJ1-5 | TRBD1 | TRBV11-2 | NA | TGTGCCAGCAGCTTAGGAGGAGGGGGCTTTCAGCCCCAGCATTTT | CASSLGGGGFQPQHF